This T cell receptor beta chain was sequenced for a study of T cells in Graves' hyperthyroidism and ophthalmopathy. TCR beta CDR3 sequences were amplified from RNA transcripts. First-round RT-PCR of the TCR CDR3 relied on the HTBI primer set. Via MiXCR, TCRdb re-called the multiplex PCR reads, giving one row per CDR3 protein. The table lists about 600,000 distinct CDR3 sequences, about 14% of them singletons. Per germline, CDR1 GTSNPN and CDR2 SVGIG (reference sequence). The CDR3 sequence is 12 residues long. V lost 5 bases to trimming and J lost 3 bases, with 11 bases between them. This clonotype was seen at least ten times.

What was sequenced was blood. This receptor was identified in a woman aged 18-29 years with Graves' ophthalmopathy. The chain links TRBV30 to TRBJ2-7; TRBD1 might be the D (5 bases). CDR3 region: CAWGRASYEQYF. The CDR3 DNA reads as TGTGCCTGGGGCAGGGCAAGCTACGAGCAGTACTTC.